This passage covers 14 T cell receptor beta chains from one sample sequenced in a study of blood T cell repertoires in COVID-19. Clones were sequenced by immunoSEQ multiplex PCR, and TCRdb holds only the in-frame ones, with some missing. The sample carries 120,000 to 150,000 clones, about 92% recorded once. Sequencing was performed on peripheral blood. The receptor set was obtained from a human donor in a cohort sampled during active COVID-19.

The chain recombines TRBV18 with TRBJ2-7; 7 bases are a match to TRBD2. V was clipped by 2 bases and J by 3 bases; unmatched bases: 4. The germline V gene encodes CDR1 KGHSH and CDR2 LQKENI. The CDR3 runs to 14 residues. The CDR3 spells CASSPAGRDYEQYF. The CDR3 DNA is TGTGCCAGCTCACCAGCTGGGAGGGACTACGAGCAGTACTTC.

This chain uses TRBV2 with TRBJ2-5, with 7 nucleotides matching TRBD1. The ends lost 7 bases at V and 5 bases at J; junction bases unmatched: 10. Looked up from germline, CDR1 is SNHLY and CDR2 is FYNNEI. The CDR3 has 14 residues. The CDR3 nucleotides are TGTGCCAGCATCGAAAAAGGGGGCGGCGAGACCCAGTACTTC. It codes for CASIEKGGGETQYF.

The chain links TRBV7-2 to TRBJ2-7; D unclear. Trimming left V 3 bases short and J 4 bases short, with 13 bases between. The CDR3 consists of 14 residues. Per the germline V gene, CDR1 is SGHTA and CDR2 is FQGNSA. The CDR3 here is CASSFSSPGYEQYF. The DNA of the CDR3 is TGTGCCAGCAGCTTCTCCTCCCCGGGTTACGAGCAGTACTTC.

V gene TRBV27 combines with J gene TRBJ1-1; D is undetermined. Germline V gene lookup returns CDR1 MNHEY and CDR2 SMNVEV (reference sequence). Trimming took 5 bases from V and 4 from J, leaving 5 bases between them. CDR3 length: 11 residues. The CDR3 DNA is TGTGCCAGCAGTCGCGGCACTGAAGCTTTCTTT. It yields the protein CASSRGTEAFF.

The chain uses TRBV19 and TRBJ2-1; TRBD2 agrees at 12 bases. Germline CDR1 reads LNHDA; CDR2 reads SQIVND (reference sequence). V shed 4 bases and J 2 bases; nucleotides not matched to a gene: 6. The CDR3 is made up of 17 amino acids. Here the CDR3 DNA reads TGTGCCAGTAGTACCCCTAGCGGGGGGGCCCCCTACAATGAGCAGTTCTTC. Amino acid sequence: CASSTPSGGAPYNEQFF.

The V call is TRBV28, the J call TRBJ2-2, with a tentative D call TRBD2 (7 bases). The germline gives CDR1 MDHEN, CDR2 SYDVKM. V lost 8 bases and J 7 bases, leaving 17 bases between the germline ends. The CDR3 covers 14 residues. CDR3 protein: CASQKGGGNGELFF. CDR3 bases: TGTGCCAGCCAAAAGGGGGGAGGGAACGGGGAGCTGTTTTTT.

With regard to this clone: A read error may produce the germline difference seen at one junction end. V gene TRBV7-7 combines with J gene TRBJ2-1; 12 nucleotides match TRBD2. The germline gives CDR1 SSHAT, CDR2 FNYEAQ (reference sequence). The CDR3 covers 15 residues. CDR3 bases: TGTGCTAGCAGCGCCAGACTAGCGGGGGACGGGGAGCAGTTCTTC. This sequence encodes CASSARLAGDGEQFF.

V gene TRBV29-1 combines with J gene TRBJ2-3; 7 bases are a match to TRBD1. This CDR3 region has 13 residues. Germline V gene data show CDR1 as SQVTM and CDR2 as ANQGSEA. Germline trimming cut 3 bases from V and 3 bases from J; bases unmatched to any gene: 3. The CDR3 here is CSVEPGGTDTQYF. CDR3 nucleotides: TGCAGCGTTGAGCCAGGGGGTACAGATACGCAGTATTTT.

The V gene is TRBV7-8, the J gene TRBJ2-5, with D possibly being TRBD1 (6 bases). Trimming took off 4 bases at V and 2 bases at J, with 11 bases between the two ends. The germline V gene has CDR1 SGHVS and CDR2 FQNEAQ. The CDR3 spans 14 residues. The CDR3: CASSSRQAQETQYF. The DNA for the CDR3 is TGTGCCAGCAGCTCGAGACAGGCTCAAGAGACCCAGTACTTC.

The V and J genes are TRBV10-3 and TRBJ2-7, with 7 bases that match TRBD1. The CDR3 consists of 15 residues. Trimming removed 2 bases from V and 6 bases from J; junction bases left unmatched: 10. In germline, CDR1 is ENHRY, CDR2 SYGVKD. In DNA, the CDR3 is TGTGCCATCAGTGAGCCGTACAGGGGATCCCGCGAGCAGTACTTC. Translation: CAISEPYRGSREQYF.

This clone showed up just once. This chain joins TRBV19 and TRBJ1-1, with 7 bases fitting TRBD1. The CDR3 is made up of 14 amino acids. Germline assignment: CDR1 LNHDA and CDR2 SQIVND (reference sequence). Losses at the gene ends were 3 bases for V and 0 bases for J; bases not matched to a gene: 1. The CDR3 nucleotides read TGTGCCAGTAGTATCACAGGGGTGAACACTGAAGCTTTCTTT. Protein product: CASSITGVNTEAFF.

The chain employs TRBV5-4 and TRBJ1-6; D ambiguous. CDR3 length equals 11 residues. CDR1 and CDR2 (germline): SGHNT, YYREEE (reference sequence). Trimming removed 4 bases at V and 14 bases at J, with 10 bases between. The CDR3 is CASSRGLTLHF. The CDR3 nucleotides are TGTGCCAGCAGCCGAGGGCTAACCCTCCACTTT.

The V gene is TRBV15, the J gene TRBJ2-7, with D tentatively TRBD2 (6 bases). Germline V gene sequence: CDR1 LNHNV, CDR2 YYDKDF (reference sequence). V lost 0 bases and J 3 bases, leaving 15 bases between the germline ends. The CDR3 spans 16 residues. This chain's CDR3 is CATSRDPERVNYEQYF. The CDR3 DNA sequence: TGTGCCACCAGCAGAGATCCTGAGCGGGTTAACTACGAGCAGTACTTC.

This chain uses TRBV6-5 with TRBJ1-3; possibly TRBD1 for D (6 bases). The V end lost 5 bases, the J end lost 2 bases, and 7 bases lay between the germline ends. This CDR3 comprises 13 residues. Per germline, CDR1 MNHEY and CDR2 SVGAGI. CDR3 residues: CASSKGAGNTIYF. CDR3 coding DNA: TGTGCCAGCAGTAAGGGGGCTGGAAACACCATATATTTT.